A selection of T cell receptor beta chains follows, all from one sample in a study of regulatory T cells in long-lasting Graves disease. TCRdb called the multiplex PCR reads again in MiXCR, with one record for every CDR3 protein. The sample includes hundreds of thousands of distinct CDR3 sequences, less than 15% seen only once; the top ten take roughly 9.7%. This same sample was also part of a study on T cells in Graves' hyperthyroidism and ophthalmopathy.

The specimen was peripheral blood mononuclear cells (PBMCs), collected at new diagnosis, from a patient treated with antithyroid drugs. These receptors all stem from a man aged 25-40 years with Graves disease. CDR3s include the opening cysteine and the closing phenylalanine or tryptophan. Fields, in order: D gene, J gene, V gene, clone size, CDR3 protein, CDR3 DNA. The D gene is left open where the match is weak. The size of a clone is reported for some rows only, either as once, few or many, or as a class for expanded clones.

d_call: -
j_call: TRBJ1-1
v_call: TRBV5-4
clone_size: -
cdr3_aa: CASSLDRANTEAFF
cdr3_nt: TGTGCCAGCAGCTTGGACAGGGCAAACACTGAAGCTTTCTTT

d_call: -
j_call: TRBJ2-5
v_call: TRBV20-1
clone_size: many
cdr3_aa: CSARDRTGSETQYF
cdr3_nt: TGCAGTGCTAGAGATCGCACAGGGTCAGAGACCCAGTACTTC

d_call: -
j_call: TRBJ1-2
v_call: TRBV29-1
clone_size: few
cdr3_aa: CSVRGAGWSYGYTF
cdr3_nt: TGCAGCGTCCGAGGGGCAGGGTGGTCCTATGGCTACACCTTC

d_call: -
j_call: TRBJ1-1
v_call: TRBV30
clone_size: many
cdr3_aa: CAWSATAAWAFF
cdr3_nt: TGTGCCTGGAGTGCGACAGCAGCATGGGCTTTCTTT

d_call: -
j_call: TRBJ2-1
v_call: TRBV5-1
clone_size: few
cdr3_aa: CASGEGSLSYNEQFF
cdr3_nt: TGCGCCAGCGGCGAAGGGAGTCTCTCCTACAATGAGCAGTTCTTC

d_call: -
j_call: TRBJ2-1
v_call: TRBV19
clone_size: -
cdr3_aa: CASNPQGAYAFYNEQFF
cdr3_nt: TGTGCCAGCAACCCCCAAGGGGCCTACGCATTCTACAATGAGCAGTTCTTC

d_call: -
j_call: TRBJ2-1
v_call: TRBV27
clone_size: -
cdr3_aa: CASTRSSPSSYNEQFF
cdr3_nt: TGTGCCAGCACCCGTAGCTCCCCGAGCTCCTACAATGAGCAGTTCTTC

d_call: -
j_call: TRBJ2-1
v_call: TRBV20-1
clone_size: many
cdr3_aa: CSARRDEQFF
cdr3_nt: TGCAGTGCTAGGCGCGATGAGCAGTTCTTC

d_call: -
j_call: TRBJ2-3
v_call: TRBV6-1
clone_size: few
cdr3_aa: CAGALRGTDTQYF
cdr3_nt: TGTGCCGGCGCCTTGAGGGGCACAGATACGCAGTATTTT

d_call: TRBD2
j_call: TRBJ2-1
v_call: TRBV20-1
clone_size: -
cdr3_aa: CSALSGGVNEQFF
cdr3_nt: TGCAGTGCACTAAGCGGGGGGGTCAATGAGCAGTTCTTC

d_call: -
j_call: TRBJ2-7
v_call: TRBV27
clone_size: few
cdr3_aa: CASSGGAYTYEQYF
cdr3_nt: TGTGCCAGCTCGGGGGGCGCCTATACCTACGAGCAGTACTTC

d_call: -
j_call: TRBJ2-3
v_call: TRBV2
clone_size: many
cdr3_aa: CASSPENPTVSTDTQYF
cdr3_nt: TGTGCCAGCAGTCCAGAAAATCCGACAGTCAGCACAGATACGCAGTATTTT

d_call: -
j_call: TRBJ2-7
v_call: TRBV9
clone_size: many
cdr3_aa: CASQKGGAGEQYF
cdr3_nt: TGTGCCAGCCAAAAGGGGGGCGCGGGGGAGCAGTACTTC

d_call: TRBD2
j_call: TRBJ2-3
v_call: TRBV7-9
clone_size: many
cdr3_aa: CASSLGRGTSSTDTQYF
cdr3_nt: TGTGCCAGCAGCTTGGGGCGGGGGACTAGTTCTACAGATACGCAGTATTTT

d_call: -
j_call: TRBJ2-4
v_call: TRBV13
clone_size: -
cdr3_aa: CASSFQDGLLAKNIQYF
cdr3_nt: TGTGCCAGCAGTTTTCAGGACGGCCTCCTAGCCAAAAACATTCAGTACTTC

d_call: -
j_call: TRBJ2-1
v_call: TRBV6-1
clone_size: many
cdr3_aa: CASTRLGRDYNEQFF
cdr3_nt: TGTGCCAGCACTAGACTGGGGCGGGATTACAATGAGCAGTTCTTC

d_call: TRBD1
j_call: TRBJ2-5
v_call: TRBV27
clone_size: -
cdr3_aa: CASRQQGDETQYF
cdr3_nt: TGTGCCAGCAGACAACAGGGGGACGAGACCCAGTACTTC

d_call: TRBD2
j_call: TRBJ2-3
v_call: TRBV7-9
clone_size: many
cdr3_aa: CASSNPGLAVDTQYF
cdr3_nt: TGTGCCAGCAGCAACCCGGGACTAGCAGTAGATACGCAGTATTTT

d_call: TRBD2
j_call: TRBJ2-5
v_call: TRBV20-1
clone_size: many
cdr3_aa: CSAGVLAGGQETQYF
cdr3_nt: TGCAGTGCTGGGGTTCTAGCGGGAGGGCAAGAGACCCAGTACTTC

d_call: -
j_call: TRBJ2-5
v_call: TRBV2
clone_size: many
cdr3_aa: CASWEVAQPGETQYF
cdr3_nt: TGTGCCAGCTGGGAAGTCGCTCAACCGGGGGAGACCCAGTACTTC

d_call: TRBD1
j_call: TRBJ2-1
v_call: TRBV19
clone_size: few
cdr3_aa: CASSMYRGPYNEQFF
cdr3_nt: TGTGCCAGTAGTATGTACAGGGGCCCCTACAATGAGCAGTTCTTC

d_call: -
j_call: TRBJ2-2
v_call: TRBV19
clone_size: few
cdr3_aa: CASSPITTGELFF
cdr3_nt: TGTGCCAGTAGTCCCATCACCACCGGGGAGCTGTTTTTT

d_call: -
j_call: TRBJ2-7
v_call: TRBV12-5
clone_size: many
cdr3_aa: CASGQGWVSYEQYF
cdr3_nt: TGTGCTAGTGGCCAGGGGTGGGTCTCCTACGAGCAGTACTTC

d_call: -
j_call: TRBJ1-6
v_call: TRBV19
clone_size: few
cdr3_aa: CASSIRQTGSPLHF
cdr3_nt: TGTGCCAGTAGTATTAGGCAGACTGGCTCACCCCTCCACTTT

d_call: -
j_call: TRBJ1-4
v_call: TRBV13
clone_size: few
cdr3_aa: CASSPRDTRGEKLFF
cdr3_nt: TGTGCCAGCAGCCCACGGGACACCCGAGGGGAAAAACTGTTTTTT

d_call: TRBD1
j_call: TRBJ1-2
v_call: TRBV28
clone_size: many
cdr3_aa: CASSSQNTGAGGYTF
cdr3_nt: TGTGCCAGCAGTTCACAAAATACAGGGGCGGGCGGCTACACCTTC

d_call: TRBD2
j_call: TRBJ2-4
v_call: TRBV20-1
clone_size: many
cdr3_aa: CSARDRLRGLAGNIQYF
cdr3_nt: TGCAGTGCTAGAGATCGGCTTAGGGGACTAGCGGGAAACATTCAGTACTTC

d_call: -
j_call: TRBJ1-5
v_call: TRBV29-1
clone_size: many
cdr3_aa: CSVAGSNQPQHF
cdr3_nt: TGCAGCGTTGCCGGCAGCAATCAGCCCCAGCATTTT

d_call: -
j_call: TRBJ2-7
v_call: TRBV6-1
clone_size: few
cdr3_aa: CASRGRYEQYF
cdr3_nt: TGTGCCAGCAGGGGCCGGTACGAGCAGTACTTC

d_call: -
j_call: TRBJ2-5
v_call: TRBV20-1
clone_size: few
cdr3_aa: CSARDFRLRGLETQYF
cdr3_nt: TGCAGTGCTAGAGATTTTCGGCTGAGAGGGTTGGAGACCCAGTACTTC

d_call: TRBD2
j_call: TRBJ2-1
v_call: TRBV5-1
clone_size: many
cdr3_aa: CASSLGGRVEQFF
cdr3_nt: TGCGCCAGCAGCTTGGGCGGGAGAGTAGAGCAGTTCTTC

d_call: TRBD1
j_call: TRBJ2-7
v_call: TRBV4-1
clone_size: -
cdr3_aa: CASSQDAGTANYEQYF
cdr3_nt: TGCGCCAGCAGCCAAGATGCCGGGACAGCTAACTACGAGCAGTACTTC

d_call: TRBD2
j_call: TRBJ2-5
v_call: TRBV6-1
clone_size: many
cdr3_aa: CASKGLAEWGQETQYF
cdr3_nt: TGTGCCAGCAAGGGACTAGCGGAGTGGGGCCAAGAGACCCAGTACTTC

d_call: TRBD1
j_call: TRBJ1-2
v_call: TRBV5-1
clone_size: -
cdr3_aa: CASRGQGPHHNYGYTF
cdr3_nt: TGCGCCAGCAGGGGACAGGGGCCCCACCATAACTATGGCTACACCTTC

d_call: -
j_call: TRBJ1-5
v_call: TRBV29-1
clone_size: few
cdr3_aa: CSVLGGASNQPQHF
cdr3_nt: TGCAGCGTTCTGGGAGGGGCTAGCAATCAGCCCCAGCATTTT

d_call: -
j_call: TRBJ2-7
v_call: TRBV20-1
clone_size: -
cdr3_aa: CSARPPGPYSYEQYF
cdr3_nt: TGCAGTGCTCGTCCCCCGGGGCCCTACTCCTACGAGCAGTACTTC

d_call: -
j_call: TRBJ1-3
v_call: TRBV18
clone_size: few
cdr3_aa: CASSPPTFSASGNTIYF
cdr3_nt: TGTGCCAGCTCACCACCAACTTTCAGCGCCTCTGGAAACACCATATATTTT

d_call: -
j_call: TRBJ2-3
v_call: TRBV9
clone_size: -
cdr3_aa: CASSARGGADTQYF
cdr3_nt: TGTGCCAGCAGCGCCCGAGGAGGAGCAGATACGCAGTATTTT

d_call: -
j_call: TRBJ2-4
v_call: TRBV6-1
clone_size: many
cdr3_aa: CASSLQIAKNIQYF
cdr3_nt: TGTGCCAGCAGCTTGCAGATAGCCAAAAACATTCAGTACTTC

d_call: -
j_call: TRBJ2-2
v_call: TRBV9
clone_size: -
cdr3_aa: CASSVVGGNTGELFF
cdr3_nt: TGTGCCAGCAGCGTAGTGGGGGGAAACACCGGGGAGCTGTTTTTT

d_call: TRBD1
j_call: TRBJ2-1
v_call: TRBV12-3/TRBV12-4
clone_size: many
cdr3_aa: CASQNKGAYTSYNEQFF
cdr3_nt: TGTGCCAGCCAGAACAAGGGGGCCTATACCTCCTACAATGAGCAGTTCTTC

d_call: TRBD2
j_call: TRBJ2-3
v_call: TRBV11-2
clone_size: -
cdr3_aa: CASSVVGRDTDTQYF
cdr3_nt: TGTGCCAGCAGCGTAGTCGGGAGGGACACAGATACGCAGTATTTT

d_call: -
j_call: TRBJ2-6
v_call: TRBV27
clone_size: many
cdr3_aa: CASLAGYGANVLTF
cdr3_nt: TGTGCCAGCCTTGCAGGGTATGGGGCCAACGTCCTGACTTTC

d_call: -
j_call: TRBJ2-7
v_call: TRBV4-1
clone_size: -
cdr3_aa: CASSHIGRFEDEQYF
cdr3_nt: TGCGCCAGCAGCCATATAGGACGGTTCGAGGACGAGCAGTACTTC

d_call: TRBD2
j_call: TRBJ2-3
v_call: TRBV29-1
clone_size: -
cdr3_aa: CSVNLAGGGWDTQYF
cdr3_nt: TGCAGCGTGAATCTAGCGGGAGGAGGGTGGGATACGCAGTATTTT

d_call: TRBD2
j_call: TRBJ2-7
v_call: TRBV27
clone_size: few
cdr3_aa: CASSFAGSSGSSYEQYF
cdr3_nt: TGTGCCAGCAGTTTTGCTGGGTCTAGCGGGAGCTCCTACGAGCAGTACTTC

d_call: -
j_call: TRBJ2-1
v_call: TRBV6-1
clone_size: few
cdr3_aa: CASTRDRWHEQFF
cdr3_nt: TGTGCCAGCACTCGCGACAGGTGGCATGAGCAGTTCTTC

d_call: TRBD2
j_call: TRBJ2-7
v_call: TRBV27
clone_size: many
cdr3_aa: CASSFVAGGPYEQYF
cdr3_nt: TGTGCCAGCAGTTTCGTAGCGGGAGGCCCCTACGAGCAGTACTTC

d_call: TRBD2
j_call: TRBJ2-5
v_call: TRBV7-2
clone_size: many
cdr3_aa: CASSLPGGTQETQYF
cdr3_nt: TGTGCCAGCAGCTTACCGGGGGGGACTCAAGAGACCCAGTACTTC

d_call: TRBD2
j_call: TRBJ2-1
v_call: TRBV7-9
clone_size: many
cdr3_aa: CASSSETGTSNEQFF
cdr3_nt: TGTGCCAGCAGCTCGGAAACCGGGACTAGCAATGAGCAGTTCTTC

d_call: -
j_call: TRBJ2-5
v_call: TRBV11-2
clone_size: many
cdr3_aa: CASSSLYGKRPETQYF
cdr3_nt: TGTGCCAGCAGCTCTCTTTACGGGAAGCGTCCGGAGACCCAGTACTTC